The rows below give T cell receptor beta chains drawn from one sample of a study of beta chain features in type 1 diabetes. Generated by immunoSEQ multiplex PCR, the TCRdb table keeps only in-frame clones and is missing some. The data hold 900,000 or so clones, with about a sixth observed a single time. The sample comprised naive CD4+ T cells from blood. The receptors stem from a woman younger than 30 in good health. CDR3s include the opening cysteine and the closing phenylalanine or tryptophan. A D gene is named only where the DNA matches it firmly. Clone size, where shown, is once, few, many, or a class for clones that have expanded.

J gene,clone size,D gene,V gene,CDR3 protein,CDR3 DNA
TRBJ2-2,few,TRBD2,TRBV10-3,CATTGLAANTGELFF,TGTGCCACCACGGGACTAGCGGCGAACACCGGGGAGCTGTTTTTT
TRBJ2-7,few,TRBD1,TRBV18,CASSVQGVEQYF,TGTGCCAGCTCGGTTCAGGGGGTCGAGCAGTACTTC
TRBJ2-5,.,TRBD2,TRBV7-9,CASSLAGTSGEADF,TGTGCCAGCAGCTTAGCCGGGACTAGCGGTGAGGCGGACTTC
TRBJ1-4,.,.,TRBV29-1,CSVALGGSNEKLFF,TGCAGCGTTGCCTTGGGGGGCTCGAATGAAAAACTGTTTTTT
TRBJ2-7,.,.,TRBV28,CASSFASYEQYF,TGTGCCAGCAGTTTCGCTAGCTACGAGCAGTACTTC
TRBJ1-3,few,.,TRBV6-6,CASSYSGIGGNTIYF,TGTGCCAGCAGTTACTCGGGAATCGGTGGAAACACCATATATTTT
TRBJ2-7,.,.,TRBV28,CASSFGQRAWYEQYF,TGTGCCAGCAGTTTCGGCCAGAGAGCTTGGTACGAGCAGTACTTC
TRBJ1-5,.,.,TRBV9,CASSAEPLVGQPQHF,TGTGCCAGCAGCGCAGAGCCCCTAGTAGGACAGCCCCAGCATTTT
TRBJ2-5,few,TRBD1,TRBV4-3,CASSPTGVGVEETQYF,TGCGCCAGCAGCCCTACAGGGGTAGGGGTAGAAGAGACCCAGTACTTC
TRBJ2-6,.,TRBD2,TRBV6-5,CASRAGNAGANVLTF,TGTGCCAGCAGAGCGGGGAACGCGGGGGCCAACGTCCTGACTTTC
TRBJ2-1,.,TRBD1,TRBV19,CASTMGGQGASEQFF,TGTGCCAGTACCATGGGGGGTCAGGGGGCCAGTGAGCAGTTCTTC
TRBJ2-5,.,.,TRBV28,CASGSVLETQYF,TGTGCCAGCGGTAGTGTTCTGGAGACCCAGTACTTC
TRBJ1-2,few,.,TRBV5-1,CASSLEGLVDTDGYTF,TGCGCCAGCAGCTTGGAGGGGTTAGTGGACACGGATGGCTACACCTTC
TRBJ1-5,.,TRBD1,TRBV5-1,CASSLGTGRYQPQHF,TGCGCCAGCAGCCTGGGGACAGGGCGGTATCAGCCCCAGCATTTT
TRBJ1-2,few,.,TRBV7-2,CASSLVFVWMTYGYTF,TGTGCCAGCAGCTTAGTATTTGTATGGATGACCTATGGCTACACCTTC
TRBJ2-1,few,.,TRBV5-6,CASSLDSGTSSYNEQFF,TGTGCCAGCAGCTTGGATTCCGGGACAAGCTCCTACAATGAGCAGTTCTTC
TRBJ1-1,.,TRBD1,TRBV5-1,CASSRRQGMNTEAFF,TGCGCCAGCAGCCGTAGACAGGGAATGAACACTGAAGCTTTCTTT
TRBJ1-4,few,TRBD1,TRBV19,CASSTGQSNEKLFF,TGTGCCAGTAGCACGGGACAGAGTAATGAAAAACTGTTTTTT
TRBJ1-1,few,.,TRBV19,CASSNPGRLNTEAFF,TGTGCCAGTAGTAACCCGGGACGGTTGAACACTGAAGCTTTCTTT
TRBJ2-2,.,.,TRBV7-3,CASSLMSGELFF,TGTGCCAGCAGCTTAATGTCCGGGGAGCTGTTTTTT
TRBJ2-5,few,.,TRBV7-2,CASSFGVRETQYF,TGTGCCAGCAGCTTTGGGGTACGGGAGACCCAGTACTTC
TRBJ2-3,few,TRBD2,TRBV19,CASSSTSGRTDTQYF,TGTGCCAGTAGCTCGACTAGCGGGAGAACGGATACGCAGTATTTT
TRBJ1-5,few,.,TRBV5-1,CASSSQGPQPQHF,TGCGCCAGCAGTTCTCAGGGTCCCCAGCCCCAGCATTTT
TRBJ1-2,.,.,TRBV10-3,CASSIRLTNYGYTF,TGTGCCAGCAGTATCCGTTTGACTAACTATGGCTACACCTTC
TRBJ2-7,.,.,TRBV28,CASSTPGTAYEQYF,TGTGCCAGCAGTACACCCGGGACTGCCTACGAGCAGTACTTC
TRBJ2-2,few,.,TRBV19,CASSQGFAGELFF,TGTGCCAGTAGCCAGGGGTTCGCCGGGGAGCTGTTTTTT
TRBJ2-7,few,.,TRBV6-5,CASRPLAGRDEQYF,TGTGCCAGCAGACCCCTGGCGGGACGCGACGAGCAGTACTTC
TRBJ2-1,.,TRBD2,TRBV6-1,CASSTGLLRNEQFF,TGTGCCAGCAGCACGGGACTACTCAGGAATGAGCAGTTCTTC
TRBJ2-1,few,.,TRBV28,CASNLRVASGYNEQFF,TGTGCCAGCAATCTCCGGGTAGCGAGTGGGTACAATGAGCAGTTCTTC